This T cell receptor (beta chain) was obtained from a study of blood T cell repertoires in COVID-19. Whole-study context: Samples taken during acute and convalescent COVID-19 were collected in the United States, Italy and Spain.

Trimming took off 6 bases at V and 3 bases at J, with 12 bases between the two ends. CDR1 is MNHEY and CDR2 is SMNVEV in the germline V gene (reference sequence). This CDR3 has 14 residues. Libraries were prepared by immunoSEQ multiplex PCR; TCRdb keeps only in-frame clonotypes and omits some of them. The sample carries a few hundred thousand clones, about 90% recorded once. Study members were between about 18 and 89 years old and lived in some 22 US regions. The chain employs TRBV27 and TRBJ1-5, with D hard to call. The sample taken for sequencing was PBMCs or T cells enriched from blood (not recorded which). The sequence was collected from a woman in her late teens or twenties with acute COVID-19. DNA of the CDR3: TGTGCCAGCAGCTACCGGGTCTTCAATCAGCCCCAGCATTTT. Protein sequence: CASSYRVFNQPQHF.